The rows below give T cell receptor beta chains drawn from one sample of a study of blood T cell repertoires in COVID-19. The method was immunoSEQ multiplex PCR; TCRdb's version includes in-frame clones alone and lacks a portion of them. This sample has more than 350,000 clones, with more than 80% found just once. Sequenced material: peripheral blood. The source is a woman aged 25-40 years with COVID-19, enrolled during active disease. The CDR3 runs from the conserved cysteine through the conserved F or W. A D gene is named only where the DNA matches it firmly. Some rows mark clone size as missing; the rest say once, few, many or name a class of expanded clone.

clone size: -; V gene: TRBV6-2/TRBV6-3; D gene: -; J gene: TRBJ1-1; CDR3 protein: CASSWKPAGPEAFF; CDR3 DNA: TGTGCCAGCAGTTGGAAGCCCGCGGGCCCTGAAGCTTTCTTT
clone size: -; V gene: TRBV27; D gene: -; J gene: TRBJ2-7; CDR3 protein: CASSPGAGGREQYF; CDR3 DNA: TGTGCCAGCAGTCCTGGCGCAGGAGGGAGGGAGCAGTACTTC
clone size: once; V gene: TRBV19; D gene: -; J gene: TRBJ1-1; CDR3 protein: CASSIAGYTEAFF; CDR3 DNA: TGTGCCAGTAGTATAGCGGGATACACTGAAGCTTTCTTT
clone size: -; V gene: TRBV19; D gene: TRBD1; J gene: TRBJ2-1; CDR3 protein: CASNKRPGQGANEQFF; CDR3 DNA: TGTGCCAGTAATAAACGACCGGGACAGGGGGCTAATGAGCAGTTCTTC
clone size: -; V gene: TRBV2; D gene: TRBD1; J gene: TRBJ1-2; CDR3 protein: CASSERGQGDGYTF; CDR3 DNA: TGTGCCAGCAGTGAACGGGGACAGGGGGATGGCTACACCTTC
clone size: -; V gene: TRBV10-1; D gene: -; J gene: TRBJ1-4; CDR3 protein: CASSKPQGIGEKLFF; CDR3 DNA: TGCGCCAGCAGCAAACCTCAGGGGATCGGTGAAAAACTGTTTTTT
clone size: few; V gene: TRBV6-5; D gene: -; J gene: TRBJ1-1; CDR3 protein: CASSYAAGEAFF; CDR3 DNA: TGTGCCAGCAGTTACGCGGCGGGTGAAGCTTTCTTT
clone size: -; V gene: TRBV6-2/TRBV6-3; D gene: -; J gene: TRBJ1-2; CDR3 protein: CASSRRGQYVGQRFYGYTF; CDR3 DNA: TGTGCCAGCAGCCGAAGGGGCCAATACGTGGGCCAAAGGTTCTATGGCTACACCTTC
clone size: -; V gene: TRBV19; D gene: TRBD1; J gene: TRBJ1-1; CDR3 protein: CASSSGDRGLRDTEAFF; CDR3 DNA: TGTGCCAGTAGTTCAGGGGACAGGGGGCTTAGGGACACTGAAGCTTTCTTT
clone size: -; V gene: TRBV3-1/TRBV3-2; D gene: TRBD1; J gene: TRBJ1-2; CDR3 protein: CASSQVQGAQWNGYTF; CDR3 DNA: TGTGCCAGCAGCCAAGTTCAGGGGGCTCAGTGGAATGGCTACACCTTC
clone size: -; V gene: TRBV3-1/TRBV3-2; D gene: TRBD1; J gene: TRBJ1-6; CDR3 protein: CASSRDRGHSPLHF; CDR3 DNA: TGTGCCAGCAGCCGGGACAGGGGGCATTCACCCCTCCACTTT
clone size: -; V gene: TRBV6-5; D gene: TRBD2; J gene: TRBJ2-7; CDR3 protein: CASSYWGLAGVNEQYF; CDR3 DNA: TGTGCCAGCAGTTACTGGGGACTAGCGGGGGTGAACGAGCAGTACTTC
clone size: -; V gene: TRBV7-2; D gene: TRBD1; J gene: TRBJ2-2; CDR3 protein: CASSPGQGNTGELFF; CDR3 DNA: TGTGCCAGCAGCCCGGGACAGGGGAACACCGGGGAGCTGTTTTTT
clone size: -; V gene: TRBV28; D gene: -; J gene: TRBJ2-3; CDR3 protein: CASKSPRLLTDTQYF; CDR3 DNA: TGTGCCAGCAAGTCCCCCCGACTACTCACAGATACGCAGTATTTT
clone size: -; V gene: TRBV7-2; D gene: -; J gene: TRBJ2-3; CDR3 protein: CASSSSGGTDTQYF; CDR3 DNA: TGTGCCAGCAGCTCTTCGGGGGGCACAGATACGCAGTATTTT
clone size: -; V gene: TRBV5-1; D gene: -; J gene: TRBJ1-2; CDR3 protein: CASSLGETTGEGYTF; CDR3 DNA: TGCGCCAGCAGCTTAGGTGAGACCACCGGGGAGGGCTACACCTTC
clone size: few; V gene: TRBV18; D gene: TRBD1; J gene: TRBJ1-6; CDR3 protein: CASSPLGTGTNSPLHF; CDR3 DNA: TGTGCCAGCTCACCACTCGGGACAGGAACTAATTCACCCCTCCACTTT
clone size: -; V gene: TRBV7-9; D gene: -; J gene: TRBJ2-1; CDR3 protein: CASHLERDNEQFF; CDR3 DNA: TGTGCCAGCCACCTAGAACGGGACAATGAGCAGTTCTTC
clone size: -; V gene: TRBV11-3; D gene: TRBD1; J gene: TRBJ2-5; CDR3 protein: CASSWDRGQRETQYF; CDR3 DNA: TGTGCCAGCAGCTGGGACAGGGGGCAAAGAGAGACCCAGTACTTC
clone size: -; V gene: TRBV5-5; D gene: -; J gene: TRBJ2-5; CDR3 protein: CASSIERETQYF; CDR3 DNA: TGTGCCAGCAGCATTGAGAGGGAGACCCAGTACTTC
clone size: few; V gene: TRBV28; D gene: TRBD2; J gene: TRBJ2-5; CDR3 protein: CASTALAGGGETQYF; CDR3 DNA: TGTGCCAGCACTGCACTAGCGGGAGGGGGAGAGACCCAGTACTTC
clone size: -; V gene: TRBV12-2; D gene: -; J gene: TRBJ1-1; CDR3 protein: CASRLANRSAFF; CDR3 DNA: TGTGCAAGTCGCTTAGCAAACAGGTCAGCTTTCTTT
clone size: -; V gene: TRBV7-2; D gene: -; J gene: TRBJ2-1; CDR3 protein: CASSLVGGRYNEQFF; CDR3 DNA: TGTGCCAGCAGCTTAGTGGGGGGACGCTACAATGAGCAGTTCTTC
clone size: -; V gene: TRBV9; D gene: TRBD2; J gene: TRBJ2-5; CDR3 protein: CASSVRLAGGPETQYF; CDR3 DNA: TGTGCCAGCAGCGTACGGCTAGCGGGAGGGCCGGAGACCCAGTACTTC
clone size: -; V gene: TRBV18; D gene: -; J gene: TRBJ1-1; CDR3 protein: CASSPQVGQGSTEAFF; CDR3 DNA: TGTGCCAGCTCACCCCAGGTAGGCCAGGGGAGCACTGAAGCTTTCTTT
clone size: -; V gene: TRBV10-1; D gene: -; J gene: TRBJ2-5; CDR3 protein: CASSPREGVETQYF; CDR3 DNA: TGCGCCAGCAGTCCCAGGGAAGGGGTAGAGACCCAGTACTTC
clone size: -; V gene: TRBV12-3/TRBV12-4; D gene: -; J gene: TRBJ1-3; CDR3 protein: CASSLGGDTIYF; CDR3 DNA: TGTGCCAGCAGTTTGGGAGGGGACACCATATATTTT
clone size: -; V gene: TRBV6-5; D gene: -; J gene: TRBJ1-2; CDR3 protein: CASSWSRDMLLYGYTF; CDR3 DNA: TGTGCCAGCAGTTGGAGCCGGGACATGCTTCTCTATGGCTACACCTTC
clone size: -; V gene: TRBV2; D gene: TRBD1; J gene: TRBJ1-1; CDR3 protein: CASNRGGPTEAFF; CDR3 DNA: TGTGCCAGCAACAGAGGGGGCCCCACTGAAGCTTTCTTT
clone size: -; V gene: TRBV7-9; D gene: -; J gene: TRBJ1-1; CDR3 protein: CASSSSVVGRSEAFF; CDR3 DNA: TGTGCCAGCAGCTCCTCGGTAGTGGGGAGATCGGAAGCTTTCTTT
clone size: -; V gene: TRBV6-5; D gene: -; J gene: TRBJ2-7; CDR3 protein: CASEGGGRLREQYF; CDR3 DNA: TGTGCCAGCGAAGGGGGGGGGAGGCTACGCGAGCAGTACTTC
clone size: once; V gene: TRBV9; D gene: -; J gene: TRBJ2-3; CDR3 protein: CASSAQGSAGKLTDTQYF; CDR3 DNA: TGTGCCAGCAGCGCCCAAGGTTCGGCGGGCAAACTCACAGATACGCAGTATTTT
clone size: -; V gene: TRBV5-4; D gene: TRBD2; J gene: TRBJ2-1; CDR3 protein: CAIHGTSGVRYYNEQFF; CDR3 DNA: TGTGCCATTCACGGGACTAGCGGGGTTAGGTACTACAATGAGCAGTTCTTC
clone size: -; V gene: TRBV11-3; D gene: TRBD2; J gene: TRBJ2-5; CDR3 protein: CASSLGLQETQYF; CDR3 DNA: TGTGCCAGCAGCTTGGGACTACAAGAGACCCAGTACTTC
clone size: -; V gene: TRBV2; D gene: TRBD1; J gene: TRBJ1-2; CDR3 protein: CASSSLEGAHGYTF; CDR3 DNA: TGTGCCAGCAGCTCGCTGGAGGGGGCTCATGGCTACACCTTC
clone size: -; V gene: TRBV19; D gene: TRBD1; J gene: TRBJ2-1; CDR3 protein: CATKMDREYNEQFF; CDR3 DNA: TGTGCCACTAAAATGGACAGGGAGTACAATGAGCAGTTCTTC
clone size: -; V gene: TRBV4-3; D gene: -; J gene: TRBJ1-2; CDR3 protein: CASSQDGANGYTF; CDR3 DNA: TGCGCCAGCAGCCAAGATGGGGCCAATGGCTACACCTTC
clone size: -; V gene: TRBV2; D gene: TRBD1; J gene: TRBJ2-5; CDR3 protein: CASRSGTGGYETQYF; CDR3 DNA: TGTGCCAGCAGATCCGGGACAGGGGGTTATGAGACCCAGTACTTC
clone size: -; V gene: TRBV30; D gene: TRBD1; J gene: TRBJ2-2; CDR3 protein: CACPSRGLNTGELFF; CDR3 DNA: TGTGCCTGTCCGTCCAGGGGGCTTAACACCGGGGAGCTGTTTTTT
clone size: few; V gene: TRBV7-2; D gene: -; J gene: TRBJ2-3; CDR3 protein: CASSVYSTSTDTQYF; CDR3 DNA: TGTGCCAGCAGCGTCTACAGTACTAGCACAGATACGCAGTATTTT
clone size: -; V gene: TRBV5-1; D gene: -; J gene: TRBJ2-4; CDR3 protein: CASSLSTEPIQYF; CDR3 DNA: TGCGCCAGCAGCTTGAGTACAGAACCCATTCAGTACTTC
clone size: -; V gene: TRBV21-1; D gene: -; J gene: TRBJ1-1; CDR3 protein: CASSKPLQGVNTEAFF; CDR3 DNA: TGTGCCAGCAGCAAACCCCTACAGGGTGTGAACACTGAAGCTTTCTTT
clone size: -; V gene: TRBV6-5; D gene: TRBD2; J gene: TRBJ2-1; CDR3 protein: CASSYSSVGGVNEQFF; CDR3 DNA: TGTGCCAGCAGTTACTCGAGTGTGGGGGGGGTAAATGAGCAGTTCTTC
clone size: -; V gene: TRBV19; D gene: TRBD1; J gene: TRBJ2-1; CDR3 protein: CATFGTGFPNEQFF; CDR3 DNA: TGTGCCACATTTGGGACAGGGTTCCCCAATGAGCAGTTCTTC
clone size: -; V gene: TRBV5-6; D gene: -; J gene: TRBJ2-2; CDR3 protein: CASRSDTFDGELFF; CDR3 DNA: TGTGCCAGCAGATCCGACACGTTCGACGGGGAGCTGTTTTTT
clone size: -; V gene: TRBV28; D gene: -; J gene: TRBJ1-5; CDR3 protein: CASSSAGEDNQPQHF; CDR3 DNA: TGTGCCAGCAGTTCCGCAGGGGAAGACAATCAGCCCCAGCATTTT
clone size: -; V gene: TRBV7-2; D gene: TRBD1; J gene: TRBJ2-5; CDR3 protein: CASSAPGQGTPTQYF; CDR3 DNA: TGTGCCAGCAGCGCCCCTGGACAGGGTACACCGACCCAGTACTTC
clone size: -; V gene: TRBV7-9; D gene: -; J gene: TRBJ2-5; CDR3 protein: CASSERNLQETQYF; CDR3 DNA: TGTGCCAGCAGCGAGCGGAACCTACAAGAGACCCAGTACTTC
clone size: -; V gene: TRBV6-5; D gene: TRBD1; J gene: TRBJ1-1; CDR3 protein: CASSNPRTGNTEAFF; CDR3 DNA: TGTGCCAGCAGTAACCCTCGGACAGGGAACACTGAAGCTTTCTTT
clone size: once; V gene: TRBV4-1; D gene: TRBD2; J gene: TRBJ2-5; CDR3 protein: CASSPLGGLETQYF; CDR3 DNA: TGCGCCAGCAGCCCCCTGGGAGGGTTGGAGACCCAGTACTTC
clone size: -; V gene: TRBV19; D gene: -; J gene: TRBJ1-6; CDR3 protein: CASSRSVDNSPLHF; CDR3 DNA: TGTGCCAGTAGCCGTAGTGTGGATAATTCACCCCTCCACTTT
clone size: -; V gene: TRBV11-3; D gene: -; J gene: TRBJ1-1; CDR3 protein: CASSAIRVRKPEAFF; CDR3 DNA: TGTGCCAGCAGCGCAATCAGGGTGAGGAAACCCGAAGCTTTCTTT